What follows is one TCR beta chain and its context. The entry originates in a study of cytomegalovirus exposure and HLA in healthy donors. Between the trimmed V and J ends, which lost 8 bases and 5 bases, there was a span of 21 bases. The CDR3 sequence is 15 residues long. Germline V lookup: CDR1 MGHRA, CDR2 YSYEKL. Both 60 Vbeta primers and 13 Jbeta primers went into the PCR. Measured with immunoSEQ multiplex PCR; TCRdb has only the in-frame clones, and not every one. The data contain about 160,000 clones, roughly 80% of them singletons. Sequencing input: PBMCs. The sequence came from a man over 45 in good health and CMV-seropositive. The chain couples TRBV4-1 to TRBJ1-1; the D is unclear. CDR3 coding DNA: TGCGCCAGCGGCCCTATTGGGCGGGGTAGGACTGAAGCTTTCTTT. Protein: CASGPIGRGRTEAFF.